A selection of T cell receptor beta chains follows, all from one sample in a study of post-analysis software for immune sequencing data. TCRdb processed the PCR reads anew with MiXCR; each CDR3 protein has one entry. The sample has hundreds of thousands of distinct CDR3 sequences, 55% to 70% seen once. Sequencing was done on a sample of blood. These receptors were collected from a girl aged 2-10 years with multiple sclerosis. Each CDR3 is given with its conserved first and last residue. Fields, in order: J gene, clone size, V gene, D gene, CDR3 protein, CDR3 DNA. A D gene is named only where the DNA matches it firmly. Not all rows give a size; the values are once, few, many and, for expanded clones, a class.

TRBJ2-5 | - | TRBV9 | TRBD2 | CASNSGGAGAETQYF | TGTGCCAGCAATAGCGGGGGGGCCGGGGCTGAGACCCAGTACTTC
TRBJ2-1 | - | TRBV7-3 | - | CASSLIEGGYNEQFF | TGTGCCAGCAGCTTAATTGAGGGGGGCTACAATGAGCAGTTCTTC
TRBJ2-7 | few | TRBV20-1 | TRBD1 | CSARRQGTYEQYF | TGCAGTGCTAGGAGACAGGGAACCTACGAGCAGTACTTC
TRBJ2-7 | - | TRBV5-1 | - | CASSLEETGDYEQYF | TGCGCCAGCAGCTTGGAGGAGACAGGAGACTACGAGCAGTACTTC
TRBJ1-1 | - | TRBV20-1 | - | CSASFRTVITEAFF | TGCAGTGCTAGCTTCAGGACTGTTATCACTGAAGCTTTCTTT
TRBJ2-1 | - | TRBV12-3/TRBV12-4 | TRBD2 | CASSETSRRGNEQFF | TGTGCCAGCAGTGAGACTAGCAGGAGGGGTAATGAGCAGTTCTTC
TRBJ2-7 | few | TRBV7-9 | TRBD2 | CASSLWTALPTSGPTYEQYF | TGTGCCAGCAGCCTTTGGACAGCGCTTCCCACTAGCGGCCCAACCTACGAGCAGTACTTC
TRBJ1-2 | - | TRBV2 | TRBD1 | CASSGDSNYGYTF | TGTGCCAGCAGCGGGGACAGCAACTATGGCTACACCTTC
TRBJ1-4 | - | TRBV6-5 | - | CASSPRRAEKLFF | TGTGCCAGCAGTCCCCGGAGGGCTGAAAAACTGTTTTTT
TRBJ2-7 | - | TRBV6-2/TRBV6-3 | TRBD2 | CACSRLAGFYEQYF | TGTGCCTGCAGTCGACTAGCGGGGTTCTACGAGCAGTACTTC
TRBJ2-1 | - | TRBV6-5 | - | CASSLRGMNEQFF | TGTGCCAGCAGTCTAAGGGGAATGAATGAGCAGTTCTTC
TRBJ2-7 | few | TRBV20-1 | - | CSARKGYEQYF | TGCAGTGCTAGAAAAGGCTACGAGCAGTACTTC
TRBJ2-7 | - | TRBV29-1 | - | CSVATTHRVEQYF | TGCAGCGTGGCTACCACCCACAGGGTCGAGCAGTACTTC
TRBJ2-3 | - | TRBV7-2 | TRBD2 | CASSLGGSGVADTQYF | TGTGCCAGCAGCTTAGGGGGTAGCGGGGTGGCAGATACGCAGTATTTT
TRBJ2-1 | - | TRBV15 | TRBD1 | CATSTPGQGAAYNEQFF | TGTGCCACCAGCACCCCCGGCCAGGGGGCAGCTTATAATGAGCAGTTCTTC
TRBJ2-1 | - | TRBV6-1 | - | CASTRSLSYNEQFF | TGTGCCAGCACTCGTTCCCTCTCCTACAATGAGCAGTTCTTC
TRBJ1-5 | - | TRBV15 | TRBD1 | CATSSDRVNQPQHF | TGTGCCACCAGCTCCGACAGGGTCAATCAGCCCCAGCATTTT
TRBJ2-1 | - | TRBV10-3 | TRBD2 | CAISAGGGDTDEQFF | TGTGCCATCAGTGCCGGTGGGGGGGATACGGATGAGCAGTTCTTC
TRBJ2-3 | - | TRBV10-3 | TRBD2 | CAISSPGTSGGSTDTQYF | TGTGCCATCAGCTCCCCCGGGACTAGCGGGGGAAGCACAGATACGCAGTATTTT
TRBJ2-3 | - | TRBV5-1 | - | CASSLGTPFTDTQYF | TGCGCCAGCAGCTTGGGCACCCCGTTCACAGATACGCAGTATTTT
TRBJ1-2 | - | TRBV20-1 | TRBD1 | CSAVQGDYGYTF | TGCAGTGCTGTACAGGGGGACTATGGCTACACCTTC
TRBJ1-4 | - | TRBV5-6 | - | CASSYDGEGTNEKLFF | TGTGCCAGCAGCTACGACGGGGAGGGAACTAATGAAAAACTGTTTTTT
TRBJ2-3 | - | TRBV5-1 | - | CATREEDTQYF | TGCGCCACCCGAGAGGAAGATACGCAGTATTTT
TRBJ1-1 | - | TRBV7-9 | - | CASSPYGTLMNTEAFF | TGTGCCAGCAGCCCTTACGGGACGCTGATGAACACTGAAGCTTTCTTT
TRBJ1-2 | - | TRBV27 | TRBD1 | CASSTIGGAGGYTF | TGTGCCAGCAGCACAATAGGGGGCGCCGGTGGCTACACCTTC
TRBJ2-5 | - | TRBV15 | - | CATSRDAGLQETQYF | TGTGCCACCAGCAGAGACGCGGGCCTCCAAGAGACCCAGTACTTC
TRBJ2-4 | once | TRBV5-5 | - | CASSSRELAKNIQYF | TGTGCCAGCAGCTCCCGGGAGTTAGCCAAAAACATTCAGTACTTC
TRBJ1-5 | few | TRBV5-1 | TRBD1 | CASSFGTGEQPQHF | TGCGCCAGCAGCTTCGGGACAGGAGAACAGCCCCAGCATTTT
TRBJ2-3 | - | TRBV20-1 | - | CSAPSAVHTQYF | TGCAGTGCTCCCTCGGCCGTCCATACGCAGTATTTT
TRBJ2-7 | - | TRBV14 | - | CASSQRGTYPYEQYF | TGTGCCAGCAGCCAACGGGGGACGTATCCCTACGAGCAGTACTTC
TRBJ2-5 | few | TRBV7-6 | - | CASSLRGAGNQETQYF | TGTGCCAGCAGCTTAAGGGGGGCAGGGAACCAAGAGACCCAGTACTTC
TRBJ2-5 | - | TRBV29-1 | TRBD1 | CSVVDGTAQETQYF | TGCAGCGTTGTAGACGGGACAGCCCAAGAGACCCAGTACTTC
TRBJ1-2 | few | TRBV7-9 | - | CASSLKGPTLNYGYTF | TGTGCCAGCAGCTTAAAGGGACCAACGCTTAACTATGGCTACACCTTC
TRBJ2-5 | - | TRBV7-9 | - | CASSPGRQGETQYF | TGTGCCAGCAGCCCCGGGAGACAGGGAGAGACCCAGTACTTC
TRBJ2-1 | few | TRBV20-1 | TRBD2 | CSAVSGGLKFF | TGCAGTGCTGTTAGCGGGGGCTTAAAGTTCTTC
TRBJ2-5 | - | TRBV7-2 | TRBD2 | CASSLWGGPGETQYF | TGTGCCAGCAGCTTATGGGGAGGGCCGGGGGAGACCCAGTACTTC